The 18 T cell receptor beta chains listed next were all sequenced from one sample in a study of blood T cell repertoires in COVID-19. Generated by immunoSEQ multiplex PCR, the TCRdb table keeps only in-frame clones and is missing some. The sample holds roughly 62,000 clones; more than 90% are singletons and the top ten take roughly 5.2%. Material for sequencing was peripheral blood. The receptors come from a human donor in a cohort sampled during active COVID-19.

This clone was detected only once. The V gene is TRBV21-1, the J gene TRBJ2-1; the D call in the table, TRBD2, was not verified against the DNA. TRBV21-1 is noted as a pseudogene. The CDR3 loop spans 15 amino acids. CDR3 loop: CASSLGLASYNEQFF. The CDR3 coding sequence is TGTGCCAGCAGCCTAGGACTAGCCTCCTACAATGAGCAGTTCTTC.

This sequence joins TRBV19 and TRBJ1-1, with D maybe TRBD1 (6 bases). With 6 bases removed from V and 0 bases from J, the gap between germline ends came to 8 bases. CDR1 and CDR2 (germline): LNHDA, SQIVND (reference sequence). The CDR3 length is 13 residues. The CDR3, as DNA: TGTGCCAGTAGCGGACAGTTGAACACTGAAGCTTTCTTT. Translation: CASSGQLNTEAFF. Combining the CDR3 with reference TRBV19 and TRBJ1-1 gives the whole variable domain DGGITQSPKYLFRKEGQNVTLSCEQNLNHDAMYWYRQDPGQGLRLIYYSQIVNDFQKGDIAEGYSVSREKKESFPLTVTSAQKNPTAFYLCASSGQLNTEAFFGQGTRLTVV.

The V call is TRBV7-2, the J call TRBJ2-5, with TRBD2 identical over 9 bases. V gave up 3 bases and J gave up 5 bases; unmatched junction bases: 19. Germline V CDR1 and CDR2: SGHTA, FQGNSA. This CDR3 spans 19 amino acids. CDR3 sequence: CASSFPLGRGGRALETQYF. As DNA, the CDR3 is TGTGCCAGCAGCTTTCCTTTGGGACGGGGCGGGAGGGCCTTGGAGACCCAGTACTTC.

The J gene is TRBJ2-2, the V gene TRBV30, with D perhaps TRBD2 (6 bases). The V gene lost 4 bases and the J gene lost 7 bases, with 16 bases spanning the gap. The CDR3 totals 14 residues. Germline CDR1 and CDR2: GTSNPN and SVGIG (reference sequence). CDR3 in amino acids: CAWTRRAGDGELFF. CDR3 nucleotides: TGTGCCTGGACCCGGAGGGCCGGGGACGGGGAGCTGTTTTTT.

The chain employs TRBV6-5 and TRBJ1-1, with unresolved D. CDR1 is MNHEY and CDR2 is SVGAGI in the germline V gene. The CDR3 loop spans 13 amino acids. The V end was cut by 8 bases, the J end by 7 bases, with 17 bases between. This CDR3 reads CASRRHLSGEAFF. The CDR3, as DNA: TGTGCCAGCCGCCGCCATCTCAGTGGTGAAGCTTTCTTT.

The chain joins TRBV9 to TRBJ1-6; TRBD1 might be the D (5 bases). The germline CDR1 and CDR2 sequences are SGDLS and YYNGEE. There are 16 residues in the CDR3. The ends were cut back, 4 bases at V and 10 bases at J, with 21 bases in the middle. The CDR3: CASSTISQGYGSPLHF. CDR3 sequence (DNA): TGTGCCAGCAGCACCATTTCTCAGGGTTATGGATCACCCCTCCACTTT.

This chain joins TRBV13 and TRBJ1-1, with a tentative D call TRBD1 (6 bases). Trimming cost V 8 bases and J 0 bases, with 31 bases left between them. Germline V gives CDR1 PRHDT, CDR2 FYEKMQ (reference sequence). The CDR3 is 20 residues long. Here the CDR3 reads CASVILAVGWGHKMNTEAFF. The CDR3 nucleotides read TGTGCCAGCGTGATCTTGGCAGTGGGGTGGGGACATAAGATGAACACTGAAGCTTTCTTT.

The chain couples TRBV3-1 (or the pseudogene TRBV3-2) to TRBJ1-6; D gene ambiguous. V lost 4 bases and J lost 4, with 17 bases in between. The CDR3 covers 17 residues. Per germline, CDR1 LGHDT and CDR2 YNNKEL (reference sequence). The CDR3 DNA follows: TGTGCCAGCAGCCGACCTCTGCGGGCCGCTTATAATTCACCCCTCCACTTT. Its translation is CASSRPLRAAYNSPLHF.

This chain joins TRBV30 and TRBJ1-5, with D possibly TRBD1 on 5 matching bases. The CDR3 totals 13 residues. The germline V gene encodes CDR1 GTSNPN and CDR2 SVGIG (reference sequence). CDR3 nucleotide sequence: TGTGCGGGTGGGAGGGACAGCAATCAGCCCCAGCATTTT. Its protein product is CAGGRDSNQPQHF.

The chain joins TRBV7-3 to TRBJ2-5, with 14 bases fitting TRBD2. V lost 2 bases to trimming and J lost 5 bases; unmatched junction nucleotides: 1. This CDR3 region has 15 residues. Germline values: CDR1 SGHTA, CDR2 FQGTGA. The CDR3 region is CASSLGTSGSETQYF. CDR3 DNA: TGTGCCAGCAGCTTAGGGACTAGCGGGAGTGAGACCCAGTACTTC.

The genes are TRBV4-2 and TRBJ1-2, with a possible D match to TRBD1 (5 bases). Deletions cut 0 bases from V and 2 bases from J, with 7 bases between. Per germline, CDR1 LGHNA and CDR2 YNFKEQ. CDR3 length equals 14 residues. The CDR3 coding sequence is TGTGCCAGCAGCCAAGATGGGGGGAACTATGGCTACACCTTC. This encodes CASSQDGGNYGYTF.

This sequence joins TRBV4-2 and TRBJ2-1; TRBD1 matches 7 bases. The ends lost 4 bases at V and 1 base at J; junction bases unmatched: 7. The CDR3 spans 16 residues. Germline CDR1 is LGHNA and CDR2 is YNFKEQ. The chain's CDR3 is CASSRVDRTSYNEQFF. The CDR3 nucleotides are TGTGCCAGCAGCCGGGTGGACAGGACATCCTACAATGAGCAGTTCTTC.

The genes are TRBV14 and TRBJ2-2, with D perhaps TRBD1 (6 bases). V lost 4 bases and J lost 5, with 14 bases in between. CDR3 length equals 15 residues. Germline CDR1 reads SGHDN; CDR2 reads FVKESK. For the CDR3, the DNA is TGTGCCAGCAGCCCCGGGACATTCTTTACCGGGGAGCTGTTTTTT. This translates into CASSPGTFFTGELFF. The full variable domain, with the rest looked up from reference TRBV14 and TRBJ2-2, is EAGVTQFPSHSVIEKGQTVTLRCDPISGHDNLYWYRRVMGKEIKFLLHFVKESKQDESGMPNNRFLAERTGGTYSTLKVQPAELEDSGVYFCASSPGTFFTGELFFGEGSRLTVL.

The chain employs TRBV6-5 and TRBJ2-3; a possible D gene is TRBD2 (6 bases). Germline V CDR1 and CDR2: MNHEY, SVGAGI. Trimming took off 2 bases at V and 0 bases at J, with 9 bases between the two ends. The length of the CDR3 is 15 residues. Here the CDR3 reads CASSYGGTSTDTQYF. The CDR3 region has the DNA TGTGCCAGCAGTTACGGCGGGACTAGCACAGATACGCAGTATTTT.

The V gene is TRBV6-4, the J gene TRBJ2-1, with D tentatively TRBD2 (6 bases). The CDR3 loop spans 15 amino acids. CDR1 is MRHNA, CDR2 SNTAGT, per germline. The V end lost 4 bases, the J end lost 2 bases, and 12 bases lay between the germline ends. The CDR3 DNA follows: TGTGCCAGCAGTGCGGGCGGGGAGCCCTACAATGAGCAGTTCTTC. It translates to CASSAGGEPYNEQFF.

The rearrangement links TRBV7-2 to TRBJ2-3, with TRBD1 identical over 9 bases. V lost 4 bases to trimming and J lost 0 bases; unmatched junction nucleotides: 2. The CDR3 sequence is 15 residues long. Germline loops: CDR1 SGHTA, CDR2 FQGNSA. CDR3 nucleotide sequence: TGTGCCAGCAGCTCAGGACAGGGGAGCACAGATACGCAGTATTTT. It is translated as CASSSGQGSTDTQYF.

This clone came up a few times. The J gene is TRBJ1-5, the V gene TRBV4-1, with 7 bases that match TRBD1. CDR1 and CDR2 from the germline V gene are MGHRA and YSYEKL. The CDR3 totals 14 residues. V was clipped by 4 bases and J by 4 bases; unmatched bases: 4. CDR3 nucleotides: TGCGCCAGCAGCCGGGGACAGAGTAATCAGCCCCAGCATTTT. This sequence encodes CASSRGQSNQPQHF.

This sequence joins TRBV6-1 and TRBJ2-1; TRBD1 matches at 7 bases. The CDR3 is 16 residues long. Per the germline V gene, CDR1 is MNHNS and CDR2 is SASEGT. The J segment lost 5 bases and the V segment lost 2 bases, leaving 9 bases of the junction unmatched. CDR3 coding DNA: TGTGCCAGCAGTGAATTACCGGGACAGAGTGACAATGAGCAGTTCTTC. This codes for CASSELPGQSDNEQFF.